A selection of T cell receptor beta chains follows, all from one sample in a study of shared clonotypes between healthy human individuals. This table comes from immunoSEQ multiplex PCR, and its TCRdb copy is limited to in-frame clones, with some not included. This sample has around 600,000 clones, with roughly 98% found just once. Sequenced sample: naive CD8+ T cells sorted from blood. The origin of the receptors is a young man in good health. The CDR3 runs from the conserved cysteine through the conserved F or W. The D gene is left open where the match is weak. Rows may omit the clone size; those that give it use once, few, many or a size class.

D: TRBD2; J: TRBJ2-1; V: TRBV18; size: .; CDR3: CASSPLASGIANEQFF; DNA: TGTGCCAGCTCACCTTTAGCTAGCGGGATAGCGAATGAGCAGTTCTTC
D: TRBD2; J: TRBJ2-2; V: TRBV29-1; size: .; CDR3: CSVEDSGLATGELFF; DNA: TGCAGCGTTGAAGATTCGGGACTAGCCACCGGGGAGCTGTTTTTT
D: .; J: TRBJ2-2; V: TRBV27; size: .; CDR3: CATKSLWGTGELFF; DNA: TGTGCCACCAAGTCCCTCTGGGGAACCGGGGAGCTGTTTTTT
D: .; J: TRBJ1-5; V: TRBV6-1; size: few; CDR3: CASSEGGMSNQPQHF; DNA: TGTGCCAGCAGTGAAGGGGGGATGAGCAATCAGCCCCAGCATTTT
D: .; J: TRBJ1-3; V: TRBV20-1; size: .; CDR3: CSANPGNTIYF; DNA: TGCAGTGCTAACCCTGGAAACACCATATATTTT
D: .; J: TRBJ2-5; V: TRBV2; size: .; CDR3: CASTGSPPETQYF; DNA: TGTGCCAGCACGGGCAGCCCTCCCGAGACCCAGTACTTC
D: TRBD2; J: TRBJ2-1; V: TRBV14; size: .; CDR3: CASSRPGAGEGQFF; DNA: TGTGCCAGCAGCCGCCCCGGAGCGGGAGAGGGGCAGTTCTTC
D: TRBD2; J: TRBJ2-3; V: TRBV18; size: .; CDR3: CASSPVGRETLTDTQYF; DNA: TGTGCCAGCTCACCCGTAGGGCGGGAGACTCTGACAGATACGCAGTATTTT
D: TRBD1; J: TRBJ2-7; V: TRBV7-9; size: .; CDR3: CASSINLGDRSYEQYF; DNA: TGTGCCAGCAGCATCAATTTGGGGGACAGATCCTACGAGCAGTACTTC
D: TRBD1; J: TRBJ2-5; V: TRBV25-1; size: once; CDR3: CASSPKTGSFVLAQYF; DNA: TGTGCCAGCAGTCCAAAGACAGGGTCGTTCGTGTTGGCCCAGTACTTC
D: .; J: TRBJ2-7; V: TRBV27; size: .; CDR3: CASSFLSGGTSHEQYF; DNA: TGTGCCAGCAGTTTCCTCTCCGGGGGTACCAGCCACGAGCAGTACTTC
D: .; J: TRBJ1-5; V: TRBV5-5; size: .; CDR3: CASSLRMVDITYSNQPQHF; DNA: TGTGCCAGCAGCTTGAGAATGGTGGACATTACATATAGCAATCAGCCCCAGCATTTT
D: TRBD2; J: TRBJ2-7; V: TRBV14; size: .; CDR3: CASSQGLAGSLEQYF; DNA: TGTGCCAGCAGCCAGGGACTAGCGGGGTCCCTGGAGCAGTACTTC
D: TRBD1; J: TRBJ2-7; V: TRBV7-9; size: .; CDR3: CASSTALGQPTYEQYF; DNA: TGTGCCAGCAGCACCGCATTGGGACAGCCCACTTACGAGCAGTACTTC
D: .; J: TRBJ2-7; V: TRBV10-2; size: .; CDR3: CASSEPRDGVYEQYF; DNA: TGCGCCAGCAGTGAACCCCGGGACGGAGTCTACGAGCAGTACTTC
D: TRBD1; J: TRBJ1-5; V: TRBV4-3; size: .; CDR3: CASSPLTGANQPQHF; DNA: TGCGCCAGCAGCCCCCTTACAGGGGCAAATCAGCCCCAGCATTTT
D: TRBD2; J: TRBJ2-7; V: TRBV7-2; size: .; CDR3: CASSLARGAEAYEQYF; DNA: TGTGCCAGCAGCTTAGCGCGGGGGGCGGAAGCCTACGAGCAGTACTTC
D: .; J: TRBJ1-5; V: TRBV5-1; size: .; CDR3: CASSPGHTNQPQHF; DNA: TGCGCCAGCAGCCCGGGACACACCAATCAGCCCCAGCATTTT
D: .; J: TRBJ1-2; V: TRBV15; size: .; CDR3: CATSRDMAYYGYTF; DNA: TGTGCCACCAGCAGAGATATGGCGTACTATGGCTACACCTTC
D: .; J: TRBJ2-3; V: TRBV13; size: .; CDR3: CASSHGTGTQYF; DNA: TGTGCCAGCAGCCACGGGACGGGTACGCAGTATTTT
D: .; J: TRBJ2-3; V: TRBV27; size: .; CDR3: CASSAWTEGLTDTQYF; DNA: TGTGCCAGCAGTGCCTGGACGGAGGGACTCACAGATACGCAGTATTTT
D: .; J: TRBJ2-5; V: TRBV7-8; size: .; CDR3: CASSLDGRGQETQYF; DNA: TGTGCCAGCAGCTTAGACGGCCGCGGCCAAGAGACCCAGTACTTC
D: .; J: TRBJ2-5; V: TRBV11-2; size: once; CDR3: CASSQEGIQETQYF; DNA: TGTGCCAGCAGCCAGGAGGGGATTCAAGAGACCCAGTACTTC
D: .; J: TRBJ2-7; V: TRBV27; size: .; CDR3: CASSLAGNYEQYF; DNA: TGTGCCAGCAGTTTGGCCGGTAACTACGAGCAGTACTTC
D: .; J: TRBJ2-1; V: TRBV5-1; size: .; CDR3: CASSAWGQGPPNNEQFF; DNA: TGCGCCAGCTCTGCTTGGGGCCAGGGACCCCCGAACAATGAGCAGTTCTTC
D: .; J: TRBJ1-4; V: TRBV28; size: .; CDR3: CASSLEGDEKLFF; DNA: TGTGCCAGCAGTTTAGAAGGGGATGAAAAACTGTTTTTT
D: TRBD2; J: TRBJ2-7; V: TRBV25-1; size: few; CDR3: CASTSSTSDYYEQYF; DNA: TGTGCCAGCACCTCATCGACTAGCGATTACTACGAGCAGTACTTC
D: .; J: TRBJ2-6; V: TRBV27; size: .; CDR3: CASSFVSGANVLTF; DNA: TGTGCCAGCAGTTTCGTTTCTGGGGCCAACGTCCTGACTTTC
D: TRBD1; J: TRBJ1-1; V: TRBV7-8; size: .; CDR3: CASSTYRGRDTEAFF; DNA: TGTGCCAGCAGCACCTACAGGGGGCGGGACACTGAAGCTTTCTTT
D: TRBD2; J: TRBJ2-7; V: TRBV7-6; size: .; CDR3: CASSLAWEASGATYEQYF; DNA: TGTGCCAGCAGCTTAGCTTGGGAGGCTAGCGGAGCGACCTACGAGCAGTACTTC
D: .; J: TRBJ1-1; V: TRBV4-1; size: .; CDR3: CASSQDGGAEAFF; DNA: TGCGCCAGCAGCCAAGATGGGGGGGCCGAAGCTTTCTTT
D: .; J: TRBJ2-1; V: TRBV11-2; size: .; CDR3: CASSSRNEQFF; DNA: TGTGCCAGCAGCTCAAGGAATGAGCAGTTCTTC
D: .; J: TRBJ2-7; V: TRBV19; size: .; CDR3: CASSSGTRLLGSYEQYF; DNA: TGTGCCAGTAGTTCGGGGACCCGCCTCTTGGGTTCCTACGAGCAGTACTTC
D: .; J: TRBJ2-7; V: TRBV4-3; size: .; CDR3: CASSQDLGGPYEQYF; DNA: TGCGCCAGCAGCCAAGACCTGGGAGGTCCCTACGAGCAGTACTTC
D: .; J: TRBJ2-3; V: TRBV27; size: .; CDR3: CASSLFLRTDTQYF; DNA: TGTGCCAGCAGTTTATTTCTCCGCACAGATACGCAGTATTTT
D: .; J: TRBJ2-2; V: TRBV4-1; size: .; CDR3: CASSGTGELFF; DNA: TGCGCCAGCTCGGGAACCGGGGAGCTGTTTTTT
D: .; J: TRBJ1-3; V: TRBV10-3; size: .; CDR3: CAISASLSGNTIYF; DNA: TGTGCCATCAGCGCTAGCCTTTCTGGAAACACCATATATTTT
D: TRBD2; J: TRBJ2-1; V: TRBV7-6; size: .; CDR3: CASSLVPSGNEQFF; DNA: TGTGCCAGCAGCTTAGTTCCTAGCGGCAATGAGCAGTTCTTC
D: .; J: TRBJ2-7; V: TRBV15; size: .; CDR3: CATSSEPGLSSYEQYF; DNA: TGTGCCACCAGCAGCGAACCGGGATTGAGCTCCTACGAGCAGTACTTC
D: .; J: TRBJ2-1; V: TRBV7-9; size: .; CDR3: CASSPRAASLLEQFF; DNA: TGTGCCAGCAGCCCTCGGGCCGCATCCCTACTGGAGCAGTTCTTC
D: TRBD2; J: TRBJ2-1; V: TRBV9; size: .; CDR3: CASSELAGSTDEQFF; DNA: TGTGCCAGCAGCGAGCTAGCGGGATCGACGGATGAGCAGTTCTTC
D: TRBD2; J: TRBJ2-1; V: TRBV7-9; size: .; CDR3: CASSLPGTSRYNEQFF; DNA: TGTGCCAGCAGCTTACCGGGGACTAGCAGATACAATGAGCAGTTCTTC
D: .; J: TRBJ1-4; V: TRBV28; size: .; CDR3: CASSPLGGGVNNEKLFF; DNA: TGTGCCAGCAGTCCTTTAGGCGGGGGAGTAAATAATGAAAAACTGTTTTTT
D: TRBD1; J: TRBJ2-1; V: TRBV7-9; size: .; CDR3: CASSPRQGLDEQFF; DNA: TGTGCCAGCAGCCCTCGACAGGGGCTCGATGAGCAGTTCTTC
D: TRBD1; J: TRBJ2-4; V: TRBV9; size: .; CDR3: CASSGTGGLYF; DNA: TGTGCCAGCAGCGGGACAGGGGGCCTGTACTTC
D: .; J: TRBJ2-7; V: TRBV5-1; size: .; CDR3: CASSPSGTSLYEQYF; DNA: TGCGCCAGCAGCCCCTCTGGGACATCCCTCTACGAGCAGTACTTC
D: TRBD2; J: TRBJ2-7; V: TRBV27; size: .; CDR3: CASSVTSGNIYEQYF; DNA: TGTGCCAGCAGCGTAACTAGCGGGAACATCTACGAGCAGTACTTC
D: TRBD1; J: TRBJ2-2; V: TRBV5-1; size: .; CDR3: CASSLAGQGNGELFF; DNA: TGCGCCAGCAGCTTGGCTGGACAGGGGAACGGGGAGCTGTTTTTT
D: .; J: TRBJ2-3; V: TRBV12-5; size: .; CDR3: CASGFGLTDTQYF; DNA: TGTGCTAGTGGTTTCGGACTCACAGATACGCAGTATTTT
D: .; J: TRBJ2-1; V: TRBV11-2; size: .; CDR3: CASSEPVFRESSYNEQFF; DNA: TGTGCCAGCAGCGAACCGGTATTCAGGGAAAGCTCCTACAATGAGCAGTTCTTC
D: TRBD1; J: TRBJ2-7; V: TRBV27; size: .; CDR3: CASRPGQGPYEQYF; DNA: TGTGCCAGCAGGCCGGGACAGGGTCCCTACGAGCAGTACTTC
D: TRBD1; J: TRBJ2-7; V: TRBV7-9; size: .; CDR3: CASSSPGQGANEQYF; DNA: TGTGCCAGCAGCTCCCCGGGACAGGGGGCAAACGAGCAGTACTTC
D: .; J: TRBJ2-7; V: TRBV7-2; size: .; CDR3: CASSSDVHEQYF; DNA: TGTGCCAGCAGCTCGGACGTCCACGAGCAGTACTTC
D: TRBD1; J: TRBJ2-7; V: TRBV25-1; size: once; CDR3: CASRGGAVFDEQYF; DNA: TGTGCCAGCCGAGGGGGCGCAGTGTTCGACGAGCAGTACTTC
D: TRBD2; J: TRBJ2-1; V: TRBV15; size: once; CDR3: CATSRGWTSGSGDLYNEQFF; DNA: TGTGCCACCAGCAGAGGATGGACTAGCGGGAGCGGAGACCTTTACAATGAGCAGTTCTTC